This is a list of T cell receptor beta chains from one sample in a study of vaccination and CD4 T cells after COVID-19. The antigens for these receptors are not known. MiXCR, applied by TCRdb to the PCR reads, yields one record per CDR3 protein. The table records 11,000 to 15,000 distinct CDR3 sequences, 20% to 25% of them present only once. The material was CD4+ T cells from blood, cultured in vitro, obtained after SARS-CoV-2 vaccination. These receptors were taken from a human donor who had recovered from COVID-19. Both conserved end residues are part of each CDR3. The order of the fields is J gene, V gene, CDR3 protein.

>TRBJ1-5|TRBV7-7
CASPMNESSQPQHF
>TRBJ2-1|TRBV28
CASSLSGVGRGSYNEQFF
>TRBJ1-2|TRBV20-1
CSAMMIADRARINYGYTF
>TRBJ1-2|TRBV7-2
CASSLGHNNYGYTF
>TRBJ1-1|TRBV24-1
CATSDPGGANTEAFF
>TRBJ1-2|TRBV12-3/TRBV12-4
CASSSRTRRANYGYTF
>TRBJ1-2|TRBV7-2
CASSLEDRGRDGYTF
>TRBJ1-2|TRBV20-1
CSARAPTGQGTLGYTF
>TRBJ1-6|TRBV7-9
CASSPPDRANSPLHF
>TRBJ2-6|TRBV28
CASSLLATDPQHSGANVLTF
>TRBJ1-4|TRBV7-2
CASRWATNEKLFF
>TRBJ2-5|TRBV7-2
CASTRTSQETQYF
>TRBJ2-1|TRBV10-2
CASSESTGDEQFF
>TRBJ1-5|TRBV6-1
CASSETYRDQPQHF
>TRBJ2-1|TRBV7-8
CASSLAGGDYNEQFF
>TRBJ1-1|TRBV3-1
CASSRQNRGRTEAFF